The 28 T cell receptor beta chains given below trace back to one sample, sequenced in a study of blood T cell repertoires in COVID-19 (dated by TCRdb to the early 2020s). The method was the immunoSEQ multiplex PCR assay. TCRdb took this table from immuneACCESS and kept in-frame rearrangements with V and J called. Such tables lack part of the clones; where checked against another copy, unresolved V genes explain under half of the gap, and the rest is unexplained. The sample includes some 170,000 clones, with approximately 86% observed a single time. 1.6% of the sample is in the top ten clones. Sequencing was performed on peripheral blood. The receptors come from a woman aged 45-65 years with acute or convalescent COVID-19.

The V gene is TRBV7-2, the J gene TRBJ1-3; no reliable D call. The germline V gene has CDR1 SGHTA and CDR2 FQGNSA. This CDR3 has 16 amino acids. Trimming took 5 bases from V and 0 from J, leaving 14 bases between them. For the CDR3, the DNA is TGTGCCAGCAGCCCCCACGTACCCTACTCTGGAAACACCATATATTTT. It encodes CASSPHVPYSGNTIYF.

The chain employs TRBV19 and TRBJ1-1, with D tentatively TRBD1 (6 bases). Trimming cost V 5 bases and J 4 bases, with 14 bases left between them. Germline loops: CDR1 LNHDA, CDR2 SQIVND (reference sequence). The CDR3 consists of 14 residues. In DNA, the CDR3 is TGTGCCAGTAGTCTCACAGGGTATGGCACTGAAGCTTTCTTT. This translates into CASSLTGYGTEAFF. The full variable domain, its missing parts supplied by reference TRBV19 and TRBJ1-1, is DGGITQSPKYLFRKEGQNVTLSCEQNLNHDAMYWYRQDPGQGLRLIYYSQIVNDFQKGDIAEGYSVSREKKESFPLTVTSAQKNPTAFYLCASSLTGYGTEAFFGQGTRLTVV.

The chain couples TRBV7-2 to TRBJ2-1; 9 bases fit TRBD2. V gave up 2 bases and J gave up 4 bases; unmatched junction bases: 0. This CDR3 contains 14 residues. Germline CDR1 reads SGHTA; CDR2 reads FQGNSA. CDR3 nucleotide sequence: TGTGCCAGCAGCTTACTAGCGGGATACAATGAGCAGTTCTTC. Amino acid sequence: CASSLLAGYNEQFF.

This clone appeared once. CDR3: CASSSQLNLRSEAFF. CDR3 coding DNA: TGTGCCAGCAGCTCCCAACTCAATTTGCGTTCGGAAGCTTTCTTT. The rearrangement uses TRBV11-2 and TRBJ1-1; D is undetermined. CDR3 length: 15 residues. The V end lost 4 bases, the J end lost 8 bases, and 20 bases lay between the germline ends. The germline CDR1 and CDR2 sequences are SGHAT and FQNNGV.

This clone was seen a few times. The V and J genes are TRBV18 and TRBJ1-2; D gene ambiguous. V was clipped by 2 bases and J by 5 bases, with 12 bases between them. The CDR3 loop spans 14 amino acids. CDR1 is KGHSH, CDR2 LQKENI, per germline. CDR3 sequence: CASSPVEGLYGYTF. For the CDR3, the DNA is TGTGCCAGCTCACCAGTCGAAGGACTGTATGGCTACACCTTC.

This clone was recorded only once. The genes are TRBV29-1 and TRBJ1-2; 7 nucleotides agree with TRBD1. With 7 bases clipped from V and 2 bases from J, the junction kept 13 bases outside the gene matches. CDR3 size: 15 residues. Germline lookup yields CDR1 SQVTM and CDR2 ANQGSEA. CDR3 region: CSASMPGGSNYGYTF. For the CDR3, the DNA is TGCAGCGCCAGCATGCCAGGGGGATCAAACTATGGCTACACCTTC.

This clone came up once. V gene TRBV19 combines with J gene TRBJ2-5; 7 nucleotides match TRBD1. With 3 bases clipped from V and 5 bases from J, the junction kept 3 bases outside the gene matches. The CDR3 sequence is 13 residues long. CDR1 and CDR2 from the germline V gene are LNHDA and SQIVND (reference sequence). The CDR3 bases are TGTGCCAGTAGTATTACAGGGGAGGAGACCCAGTACTTC. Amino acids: CASSITGEETQYF.

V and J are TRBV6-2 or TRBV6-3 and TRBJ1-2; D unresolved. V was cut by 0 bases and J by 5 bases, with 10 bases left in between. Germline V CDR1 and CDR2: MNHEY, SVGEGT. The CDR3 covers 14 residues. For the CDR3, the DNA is TGTGCCAGCAGTTACTCCTCCACCACTTATGGCTACACCTTC. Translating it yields CASSYSSTTYGYTF.

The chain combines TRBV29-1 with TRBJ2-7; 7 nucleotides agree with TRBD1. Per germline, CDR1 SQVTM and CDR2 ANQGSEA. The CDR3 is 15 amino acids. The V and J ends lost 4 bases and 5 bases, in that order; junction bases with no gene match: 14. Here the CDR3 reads CSVVNPSLGGDEQYF. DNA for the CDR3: TGCAGCGTTGTTAATCCGTCACTAGGGGGCGACGAGCAGTACTTC.

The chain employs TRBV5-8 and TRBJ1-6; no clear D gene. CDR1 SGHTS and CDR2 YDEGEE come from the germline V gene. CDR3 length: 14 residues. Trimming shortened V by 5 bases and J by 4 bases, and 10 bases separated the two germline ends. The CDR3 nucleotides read TGTGCCAGCAGAGGACGGGAGTATAATTCACCCCTCCACTTT. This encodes CASRGREYNSPLHF.

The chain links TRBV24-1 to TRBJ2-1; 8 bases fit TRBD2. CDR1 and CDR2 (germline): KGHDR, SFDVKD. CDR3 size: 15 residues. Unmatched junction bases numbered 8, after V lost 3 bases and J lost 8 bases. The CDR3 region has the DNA TGTGCCACCAGTGATATTTCGGCGGGGGGTGATGAGCAGTTCTTC. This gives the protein CATSDISAGGDEQFF.

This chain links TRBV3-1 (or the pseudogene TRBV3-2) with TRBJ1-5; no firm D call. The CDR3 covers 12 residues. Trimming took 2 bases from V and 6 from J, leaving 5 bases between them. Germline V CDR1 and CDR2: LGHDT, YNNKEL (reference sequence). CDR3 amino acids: CASSQNGQPQHF. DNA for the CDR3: TGTGCCAGCAGCCAAAACGGTCAGCCCCAGCATTTT.

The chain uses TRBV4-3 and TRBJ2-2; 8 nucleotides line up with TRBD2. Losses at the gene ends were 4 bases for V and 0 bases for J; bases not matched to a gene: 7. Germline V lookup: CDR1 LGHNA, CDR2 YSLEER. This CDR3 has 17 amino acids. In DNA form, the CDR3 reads TGCGCCAGCAGCCGGGGCGCGGGGGGAGCGAACACCGGGGAGCTGTTTTTT. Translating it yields CASSRGAGGANTGELFF.

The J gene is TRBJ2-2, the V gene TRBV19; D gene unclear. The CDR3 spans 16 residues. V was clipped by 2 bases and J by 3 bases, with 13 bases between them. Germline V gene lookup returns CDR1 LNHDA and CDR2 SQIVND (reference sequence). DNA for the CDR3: TGTGCCAGTAGTATATTTCAGGTCGCCTACACCGGGGAGCTGTTTTTT. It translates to CASSIFQVAYTGELFF.

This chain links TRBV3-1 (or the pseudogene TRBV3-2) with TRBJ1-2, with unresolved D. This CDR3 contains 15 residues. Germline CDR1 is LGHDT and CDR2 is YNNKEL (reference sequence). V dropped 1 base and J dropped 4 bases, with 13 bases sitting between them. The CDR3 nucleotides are TGTGCCAGCAGCCAAGTGTCGCTAATAGCCTATGGCTACACCTTC. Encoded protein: CASSQVSLIAYGYTF.

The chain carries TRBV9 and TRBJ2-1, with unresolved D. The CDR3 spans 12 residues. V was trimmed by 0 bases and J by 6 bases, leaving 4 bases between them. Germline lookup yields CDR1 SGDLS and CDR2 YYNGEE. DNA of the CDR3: TGTGCCAGCAGCGTAGACGGCAATGAGCAGTTCTTC. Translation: CASSVDGNEQFF.

The CDR3, as DNA: TGTGCCTGGAGCCCGGACAGGGGAGGTCGCACTGAAGCTTTCTTT. This sequence encodes CAWSPDRGGRTEAFF. This sequence joins TRBV30 and TRBJ1-1; 9 nucleotides align to TRBD1. V shed 3 bases and J 4 bases; nucleotides not matched to a gene: 9. This CDR3 contains 15 residues. Per germline, CDR1 GTSNPN and CDR2 SVGIG (reference sequence).

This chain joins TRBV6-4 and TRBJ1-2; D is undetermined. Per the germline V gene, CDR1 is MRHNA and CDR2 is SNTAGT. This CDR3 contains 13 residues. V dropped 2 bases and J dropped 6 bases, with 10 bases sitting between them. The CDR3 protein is CASSDGLENGYTF. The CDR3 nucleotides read TGTGCCAGCAGTGACGGTTTAGAGAATGGCTACACCTTC.

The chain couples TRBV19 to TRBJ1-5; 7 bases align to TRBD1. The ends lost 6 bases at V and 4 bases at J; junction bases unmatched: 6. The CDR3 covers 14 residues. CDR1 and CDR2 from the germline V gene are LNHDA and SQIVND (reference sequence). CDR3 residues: CASSTLQGNQPQHF. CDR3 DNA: TGTGCCAGTAGCACCTTACAGGGGAATCAGCCCCAGCATTTT. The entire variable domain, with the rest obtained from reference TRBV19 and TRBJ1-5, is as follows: DGGITQSPKYLFRKEGQNVTLSCEQNLNHDAMYWYRQDPGQGLRLIYYSQIVNDFQKGDIAEGYSVSREKKESFPLTVTSAQKNPTAFYLCASSTLQGNQPQHFGDGTRLSIL.

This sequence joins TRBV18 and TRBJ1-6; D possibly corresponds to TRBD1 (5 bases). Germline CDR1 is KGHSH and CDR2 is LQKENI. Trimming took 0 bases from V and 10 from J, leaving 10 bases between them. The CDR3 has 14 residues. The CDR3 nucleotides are TGTGCCAGCTCACCACCGGCAGGGCAATCACCCCTCCACTTT. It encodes CASSPPAGQSPLHF.

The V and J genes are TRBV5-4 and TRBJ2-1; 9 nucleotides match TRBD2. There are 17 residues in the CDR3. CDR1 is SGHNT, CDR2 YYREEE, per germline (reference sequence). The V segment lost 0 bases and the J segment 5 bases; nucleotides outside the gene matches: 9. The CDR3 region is CASSLGVGAGGNNEQFF. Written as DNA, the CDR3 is TGTGCCAGCAGCTTGGGTGTAGGAGCGGGGGGTAACAATGAGCAGTTCTTC.

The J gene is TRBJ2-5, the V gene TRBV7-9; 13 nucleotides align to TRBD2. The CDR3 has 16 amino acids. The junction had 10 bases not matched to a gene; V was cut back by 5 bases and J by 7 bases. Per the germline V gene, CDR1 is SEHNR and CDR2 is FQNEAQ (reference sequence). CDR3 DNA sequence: TGTGCCAGCAGCCCGCCTACTAGCGGGGGGGCCGTGACCCAGTACTTC. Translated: CASSPPTSGGAVTQYF. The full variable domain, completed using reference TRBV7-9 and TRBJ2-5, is DTGVSQNPRHKITKRGQNVTFRCDPISEHNRLYWYRQTLGQGPEFLTYFQNEAQLEKSRLLSDRFSAERPKGSFSTLEIQRTEQGDSAMYLCASSPPTSGGAVTQYFGPGTRLLVL.

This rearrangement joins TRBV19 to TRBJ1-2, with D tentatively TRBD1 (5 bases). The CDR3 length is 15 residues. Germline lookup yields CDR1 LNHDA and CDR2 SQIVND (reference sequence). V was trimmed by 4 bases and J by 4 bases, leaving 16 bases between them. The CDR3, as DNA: TGTGCCAGTAGTAGTAGAGACAGAGCTTCCTATGGCTACACCTTC. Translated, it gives CASSSRDRASYGYTF.

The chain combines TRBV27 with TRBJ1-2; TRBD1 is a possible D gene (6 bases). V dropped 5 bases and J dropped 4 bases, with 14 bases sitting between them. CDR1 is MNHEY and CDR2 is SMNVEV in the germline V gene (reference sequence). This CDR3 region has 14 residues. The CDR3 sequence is CASSLAGASYGYTF. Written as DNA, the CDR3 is TGTGCCAGCAGTCTCGCGGGGGCTAGCTATGGCTACACCTTC.

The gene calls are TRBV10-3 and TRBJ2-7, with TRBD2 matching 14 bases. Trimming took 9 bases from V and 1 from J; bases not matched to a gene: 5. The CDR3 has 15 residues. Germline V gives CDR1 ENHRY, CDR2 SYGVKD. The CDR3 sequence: CAMGGTSGGSYEQYF. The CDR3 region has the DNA TGTGCCATGGGAGGGACTAGCGGGGGATCCTACGAGCAGTACTTC.

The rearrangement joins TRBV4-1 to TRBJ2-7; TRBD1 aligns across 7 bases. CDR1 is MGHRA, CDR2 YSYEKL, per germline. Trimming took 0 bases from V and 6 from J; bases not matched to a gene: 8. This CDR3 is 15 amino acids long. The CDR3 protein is CASSQERGGWGEQYF. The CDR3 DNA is TGCGCCAGCAGCCAAGAGAGAGGGGGCTGGGGCGAGCAGTACTTC.

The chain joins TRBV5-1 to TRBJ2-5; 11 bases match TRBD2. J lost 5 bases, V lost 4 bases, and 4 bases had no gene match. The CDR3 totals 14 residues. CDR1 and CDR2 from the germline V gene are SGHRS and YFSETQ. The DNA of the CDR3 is TGCGCCAGCAGCACCGGGACTAGCGGTGAGACCCAGTACTTC. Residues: CASSTGTSGETQYF.

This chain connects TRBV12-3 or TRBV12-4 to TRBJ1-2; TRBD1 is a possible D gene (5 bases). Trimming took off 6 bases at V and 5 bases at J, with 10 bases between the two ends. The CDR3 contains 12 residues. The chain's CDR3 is CASRSTVYGYTF. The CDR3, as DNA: TGTGCCAGCAGGTCGACAGTTTATGGCTACACCTTC.